This T cell receptor beta chain was identified during a study of control samples from healthy donors and cancer patients. The V end was cut by 4 bases, the J end by 7 bases, with 17 bases between. The germline CDR1 and CDR2 sequences are MNHEY and SVGAGI. The CDR3 runs to 14 residues. The protocol was immunoSEQ multiplex PCR, while the TCRdb copy is restricted to in-frame clones and leaves out a portion. Here the sample spans about 28,000 clones, approximately 90% being singletons. This clone was observed a single time. The rearrangement uses TRBV6-5 and TRBJ2-7; D is unclear. The clonotype comes from a woman between 40 and 50 years old with lung cancer. What was sequenced was PBMCs. CDR3 in amino acids: CASSFGRFVVEQYF. CDR3 DNA: TGTGCCAGCAGTTTTGGCAGGTTCGTTGTAGAGCAGTACTTC.